This TCR beta chain was documented in a study of shared clonotypes between healthy human individuals. In the original analysis: Filtering differed for immunoSEQ, which gave only junction sequences without quality scores. TCRdb's table, derived via immunoSEQ multiplex PCR, lists solely in-frame clones and lacks some. The V and J calls and clone size are taken from that table; D and trimming were inferred from the DNA. This sample has roughly 850,000 clones, with 90% to 98% found just once. This CDR3 spans 14 amino acids. CDR1 is SGDLS and CDR2 is YYNGEE in the germline V gene. Losses at the gene ends were 3 bases for V and 2 bases for J; bases not matched to a gene: 2. Concerning this clone: Other nucleotide sequences in the sample specify the same CDR3.

Terminally differentiated effector memory CD45RA+ cells were excluded from the naive CD8 cells, which were CD45RO-negative and positively selected for CCR7. The sequence derives from a young man in good health. Sequencing was carried out using naive CD8+ T cells sorted from blood. The chain joins TRBV9 to TRBJ2-5, with TRBD1 identical over 9 bases. The CDR3 region has the DNA TGTGCCAGCAGCGCAGGGACAGGGCAAGAGACCCAGTACTTC. As protein: CASSAGTGQETQYF.